This passage covers 27 T cell receptor beta chains from one sample sequenced in a study of T cell repertoires in cytomegalovirus infection. One entry per CDR3 protein, called by TCRdb with MiXCR from the reads. In the table there are about 210,000 distinct CDR3 sequences, 6.5% of which are singletons. The sample comprised PBMCs. The receptor set was obtained from a human donor in good health (CMV status not recorded). Some clones in this sample may be carry-over from other donors' samples.

This clonotype was seen many times. The chain employs TRBV5-5 and TRBJ2-7, with TRBD2 matching over 7 bases. Germline V CDR1 and CDR2: SGHKS, YYEKEE (reference sequence). Trimming removed 4 bases from V and 2 bases from J; junction bases left unmatched: 6. CDR3 length equals 14 residues. CDR3 nucleotides: TGTGCCAGCAGCCCCTGGGGGGGGACCTACGAGCAGTACTTC. Amino acid sequence: CASSPWGGTYEQYF.

This clonotype was found many times. The gene calls are TRBV20-1 and TRBJ1-1; no reliable D call. Trimming took 3 bases from V and 1 from J, leaving 15 bases between them. This CDR3 has 15 residues. Per the germline V gene, CDR1 is DFQATT and CDR2 is SNEGSKA (reference sequence). In DNA form, the CDR3 reads TGCAGTGCTAGCCTGCCGGTCCCTAAGAACACTGAAGCTTTCTTT. Protein sequence: CSASLPVPKNTEAFF.

This clonotype has a count of ten or more. V and J are TRBV23-1 and TRBJ2-6, with TRBD1 as a possible D gene (6 bases). TRBV23-1 is labeled an ORF, and its function is uncertain. The CDR3 is 19 amino acids. V lost 8 bases to trimming and J lost 4 bases, with 27 bases between them. The CDR3, as DNA: TGCGCCAGCGGACACAAAACAGGGCACTTTGGGACCGGGGCCAACGTCCTGACTTTC. It specifies CASGHKTGHFGTGANVLTF.

The table lists this clonotype with many counts. V gene TRBV28 combines with J gene TRBJ1-2; 7 bases line up with TRBD1. Trimming took 6 bases from V and 5 from J; bases not matched to a gene: 3. The germline V gene has CDR1 MDHEN and CDR2 SYDVKM. This CDR3 has 12 amino acids. The CDR3 region has the DNA TGTGCCAGCAGCCTCAGGGGGTATGGCTACACCTTC. Translating gives CASSLRGYGYTF.

This clonotype was counted between two and nine times. The chain couples TRBV3-1 to TRBJ1-1, with D uncertain. V was shortened by 5 bases and J by 0 bases, with 13 bases between the two germline ends. Germline V gene sequence: CDR1 LGHDT, CDR2 YNNKEL (reference sequence). This CDR3 is 15 amino acids long. CDR3 coding DNA: TGTGCCAGCAGCACCCGGACGGCAATGAACACTGAAGCTTTCTTT. Its translation is CASSTRTAMNTEAFF. Supplemented by reference TRBV3-1 and TRBJ1-1, the full variable domain reads DTAVSQTPKYLVTQMGNDKSIKCEQNLGHDTMYWYKQDSKKFLKIMFSYNNKELIINETVPNRFSPKSPDKAHLNLHINSLELGDSAVYFCASSTRTAMNTEAFFGQGTRLTVV.

This clonotype came up many times. This sequence joins TRBV28 and TRBJ1-1; D is ambiguous. Trimming cost V 4 bases and J 6 bases, with 12 bases left between them. This CDR3 region has 13 residues. CDR1 is MDHEN and CDR2 is SYDVKM in the germline V gene. The CDR3 protein is CASSSIKPPEAFF. The CDR3 coding sequence is TGTGCCAGCAGTTCCATCAAGCCCCCTGAAGCTTTCTTT.

The gene calls are TRBV18 and TRBJ1-2; 7 bases match TRBD1. The CDR3 totals 17 residues. V lost 2 bases to trimming and J lost 4 bases; unmatched junction nucleotides: 13. Germline CDR1 KGHSH, CDR2 LQKENI. CDR3 amino acids: CASSPSAGQLGTYGYTF. CDR3 nucleotides: TGTGCCAGCTCACCATCGGCGGGACAGTTGGGGACCTATGGCTACACCTTC.

This clonotype showed up many times. The V gene is TRBV6-2 or TRBV6-3, the J gene TRBJ1-5; D gene unclear. Germline loops: CDR1 MNHEY, CDR2 SVGEGT. This CDR3 is 14 amino acids long. V was trimmed by 6 bases and J by 4 bases, leaving 13 bases between them. The CDR3 nucleotides read TGTGCCAGCAGCCAGGACTGGTGGAATCAGCCCCAGCATTTT. Encoded protein: CASSQDWWNQPQHF.

Many counts were recorded for this clonotype. The chain is built from TRBV6-6 and TRBJ1-2; 10 bases align to TRBD1. Germline V lookup: CDR1 MNHNY, CDR2 SVGAGI (reference sequence). This CDR3 comprises 15 residues. The J segment lost 4 bases and the V segment lost 4 bases, leaving 6 bases of the junction unmatched. The CDR3 region is CASSSRDRGAYGYTF. CDR3 nucleotide sequence: TGTGCCAGCAGTTCCCGGGACAGGGGCGCCTATGGCTACACCTTC.

The rearrangement joins TRBV20-1 to TRBJ1-4, with 7 bases that match TRBD1. CDR1 is DFQATT and CDR2 is SNEGSKA in the germline V gene (reference sequence). CDR3 length equals 14 residues. J was trimmed by 4 bases and V by 5 bases; bases with no gene match: 7. The CDR3: CSAPTGAVNEKLFF. CDR3 bases: TGCAGTGCTCCCACAGGGGCGGTTAATGAAAAACTGTTTTTT.

This clonotype was seen ten or more times. The chain carries TRBV7-8 and TRBJ1-3; the D is unclear. The CDR3 is 17 amino acids. Per the germline V gene, CDR1 is SGHVS and CDR2 is FQNEAQ. Trimming pared 5 bases from V and 7 bases from J, leaving 24 bases between. This CDR3 reads CASSPYRRGSFGNTIYF. CDR3 in DNA: TGTGCCAGCAGCCCATATCGTCGCGGGTCCTTCGGGAACACCATATATTTT. Supplemented by reference TRBV7-8 and TRBJ1-3, the full variable domain reads GAGVSQSPRYKVAKRGQDVALRCDPISGHVSLFWYQQALGQGPEFLTYFQNEAQLDKSGLPSDRFFAERPEGSVSTLKIQRTQQEDSAVYLCASSPYRRGSFGNTIYFGEGSWLTVV.

This clonotype has a count of ten or more. The rearrangement uses TRBV19 and TRBJ2-2; D not certain. Germline-derived CDR1 and CDR2 are LNHDA and SQIVND (reference sequence). This CDR3 has 12 residues. V lost 7 bases, J lost 7 bases, and 10 bases lay in between. The CDR3 sequence: CASKVRFGELFF. CDR3 DNA sequence: TGTGCCAGTAAAGTAAGGTTCGGGGAGCTGTTTTTT.

The sample holds many counts of this clonotype. This chain joins TRBV6-6 and TRBJ2-7; D not certain. Germline V CDR1 and CDR2: MNHNY, SVGAGI (reference sequence). V lost 5 bases, J lost 5 bases, and 7 bases lay in between. CDR3 length: 11 amino acids. CDR3 residues: CASSRVHEQYF. CDR3 in DNA: TGTGCCAGCAGTAGGGTCCACGAGCAGTACTTC.

This clonotype was observed many times. The DNA for the CDR3 is TGCAGCGTTGAGGGTGATCACTCTGGGGCCAACGTCCTGACTTTC. It encodes CSVEGDHSGANVLTF. The chain uses TRBV29-1 and TRBJ2-6; no definite D call. CDR3 length: 15 residues. The germline CDR1 and CDR2 sequences are SQVTM and ANQGSEA. The ends were cut back, 3 bases at V and 0 bases at J, with 9 bases in the middle.

This clonotype has ten or more counts. This chain uses TRBV29-1 with TRBJ2-3, with 9 bases matching TRBD2. Per the germline V gene, CDR1 is SQVTM and CDR2 is ANQGSEA. Unmatched junction bases numbered 5, after V lost 1 base and J lost 3 bases. This CDR3 has 15 residues. The CDR3 spells CSVEGVLAGTDTQYF. CDR3 nucleotides: TGCAGCGTTGAAGGGGTTCTAGCGGGGACAGATACGCAGTATTTT.

With respect to this clonotype: A much larger clone lies a single base off, so this may be a read error. The chain joins TRBV6-2 or TRBV6-3 to TRBJ1-5, with D hard to call. This CDR3 comprises 14 residues. Germline-derived CDR1 and CDR2 are MNHEY and SVGEGT. The CDR3 sequence: CVSSFVPGNQPQHF. As DNA, the CDR3 is TGTGTCAGCAGTTTTGTCCCAGGCAATCAGCCCCAGCATTTT.

The chain recombines TRBV28 with TRBJ1-6; D remains ambiguous. The CDR3 runs 13 residues. Trimming shortened V by 3 bases and J by 5 bases, and 5 bases separated the two germline ends. In germline, CDR1 is MDHEN, CDR2 SYDVKM. CDR3 amino acids: CASSFENNSPLHF. As DNA, the CDR3 is TGTGCCAGCAGTTTTGAGAATAATTCACCCCTCCACTTT.

This clonotype was detected many times. The chain carries TRBV29-1 and TRBJ1-2, with a weak D call TRBD1 (5 bases). CDR1 and CDR2 (germline): SQVTM, ANQGSEA. Trimming pared 2 bases from V and 4 bases from J, leaving 14 bases between. The CDR3 is 14 residues long. The CDR3 DNA is TGCAGCGTTGAATGGGAGGCCGGGGGCTATGGCTACACCTTC. As protein: CSVEWEAGGYGYTF.

Many counts were recorded for this clonotype. The chain has TRBV6-2 or TRBV6-3 and TRBJ1-6; D not resolved. The V gene's germline CDR1 is MNHEY and CDR2 SVGEGT. The CDR3 consists of 15 residues. V lost 10 bases and J lost 0, with 13 bases in between. Here the CDR3 DNA reads TGTGCCACCCGAGTGCCTTCCTCCTATAATTCACCCCTCCACTTT. Translation gives CATRVPSSYNSPLHF.

On this clonotype: A much larger clone sits a single nucleotide away, making a read error possible. Since no conserved phenylalanine or tryptophan closes the CDR3, a read error is the likely cause. V and J are TRBV12-3 or TRBV12-4 and TRBJ2-3; 7 bases are shared with TRBD1. The CDR3 has 13 residues. The ends lost 5 bases at V and 4 bases at J; junction bases unmatched: 3. The chain's CDR3 is CASSTDRPDTQYL. CDR3 nucleotides: TGTGCCAGCAGTACGGACAGGCCAGATACGCAGTATCTT.

CDR3 protein: CATSDPGQGSDTQYF. The CDR3 bases are TGTGCCACCAGTGACCCGGGACAGGGCTCAGATACGCAGTATTTT. The genes are TRBV24-1 and TRBJ2-3; 9 bases fit TRBD1. This CDR3 contains 15 residues. The V gene end was trimmed by 4 bases and the J gene end by 4 bases; junction bases not matched to a gene: 5. CDR1 and CDR2 from the germline V gene are KGHDR and SFDVKD.

This clonotype was seen ten or more times. CDR3 sequence (DNA): TGTGCCAGTCTACATAGGGTAACTCCGTCCGACTATGGCTACACCTTC. Translation gives CASLHRVTPSDYGYTF. The genes are TRBV6-1 and TRBJ1-2; no definite D call. Germline V gene sequence: CDR1 MNHNS, CDR2 SASEGT. The CDR3 loop spans 16 amino acids. V was pared by 9 bases and J by 3 bases, with 23 bases between.

This clonotype was recorded at least ten times. The chain recombines TRBV7-6 with TRBJ2-1; 7 positions agree with TRBD2. This CDR3 is 17 amino acids long. Germline loops: CDR1 SGHVS, CDR2 FNYEAQ. V lost 5 bases and J lost 4; bases outside the gene matches: 14. The CDR3 region is CASSLSPWRGLYNEQFF. The CDR3 nucleotides read TGTGCCAGCAGCCTATCCCCCTGGCGGGGGTTATACAATGAGCAGTTCTTC.

Ten or more counts support this clonotype. The rearrangement joins TRBV30 to TRBJ2-2, with D hard to call. The CDR3 contains 13 residues. Per germline, CDR1 GTSNPN and CDR2 SVGIG (reference sequence). Trimming left V 2 bases short and J 2 bases short, with 6 bases between. CDR3 in amino acids: CAWSPLNTGELFF. DNA of the CDR3: TGTGCCTGGAGTCCCCTCAACACCGGGGAGCTGTTTTTT.

This clonotype was seen a few times. The gene calls are TRBV20-1 and TRBJ2-5, with TRBD2 identical over 8 bases. The V gene end was trimmed by 2 bases and the J gene end by 7 bases; junction bases not matched to a gene: 9. The CDR3 length is 14 residues. Looked up from germline, CDR1 is DFQATT and CDR2 is SNEGSKA (reference sequence). CDR3 sequence (DNA): TGCAGTGCTAGAAGAACGGGGGGGGCTTGGACCCAGTACTTC. It encodes CSARRTGGAWTQYF.

The V gene is TRBV30, the J gene TRBJ2-2; the D is unclear. Looked up from germline, CDR1 is GTSNPN and CDR2 is SVGIG (reference sequence). Trimming pared 7 bases from V and 0 bases from J, leaving 9 bases between. The CDR3 is 13 residues long. The CDR3 nucleotides are TGTGCCTCAAAGCCGACGAACACCGGGGAGCTGTTTTTT. Its translation: CASKPTNTGELFF.

This clonotype was recorded a few times. The chain carries TRBV28 and TRBJ2-1; D is unresolved. V lost 3 bases and J lost 6, with 9 bases in between. Germline V gene lookup returns CDR1 MDHEN and CDR2 SYDVKM. The CDR3 contains 13 residues. This chain's CDR3 is CASSFVARNEQFF. For the CDR3, the DNA is TGTGCCAGCAGTTTTGTGGCCCGCAATGAGCAGTTCTTC.